Listed below are T cell receptor beta chains from one sample, sequenced in a study of T cell repertoires in cytomegalovirus infection. No cognate antigen is known for these TCRs. TCRdb analysed the reads with MiXCR anew, one entry per CDR3 protein. This table has roughly 700,000 distinct CDR3 sequences, 33% appearing once. The source was cultured PBMCs, collected from culture after CMV antigen stimulation. The receptors originated from a human donor in good health (CMV status not recorded). Some clones in this sample may be carry-over from other donors' samples. CDR3s include the opening cysteine and the closing phenylalanine or tryptophan. The D gene is left open where the match is weak. Clone size is given for some rows only: seen once, a few or many times, or a class if the clone is expanded.

J gene	D gene	clone size	V gene	CDR3 DNA	CDR3 protein
TRBJ1-1	NA	few	TRBV7-9	TGTGCCAGCAGTCCAGGGGCAAACACTGAAGCTTTCTTT	CASSPGANTEAFF
TRBJ1-3	NA	NA	TRBV30	TGTGCCTGGAGTGTACCTTTCATCGGGGGAAACACCATATATTTT	CAWSVPFIGGNTIYF
TRBJ1-5	NA	NA	TRBV7-9	TGTGCCAGCAGCAAAGGCTTGGCAGTAGGTCAGCCCCAGCATTTT	CASSKGLAVGQPQHF
TRBJ2-5	TRBD2	few	TRBV4-1	TGCGCCAGCAGCCAACCTACTAGCGGGAGGGCCAGAGAGACCCAGTACTTC	CASSQPTSGRARETQYF
TRBJ2-7	NA	NA	TRBV6-5	TGTGCCAGCGGCGGTAGCTACTCCTACGAGCAGTACTTC	CASGGSYSYEQYF
TRBJ1-1	TRBD1	few	TRBV6-1	TGTGCCAGCAGTGAAGGGACAGGGGGTTCGCTCACTGAAGCTTTCTTT	CASSEGTGGSLTEAFF
TRBJ1-3	NA	NA	TRBV11-2	TGTGCCAGCAGCTTAGCCGGACACCTCTCTGGAAACACCATATATTTT	CASSLAGHLSGNTIYF
TRBJ2-1	NA	few	TRBV7-9	TGTGCCAGCAGCTTAACAGGCAACAATGAGCAGTTCTTC	CASSLTGNNEQFF
TRBJ2-2	NA	once	TRBV19	TGTGCCAGTAGTATCCACAGGGTGGACGGGGAGCTGTTTTTT	CASSIHRVDGELFF
TRBJ2-7	NA	NA	TRBV19	TGTGCCAGTAGTATAGATCTCGGGCGGTCCTACGAGCAGTACTTC	CASSIDLGRSYEQYF
TRBJ2-3	TRBD2	few	TRBV11-2	TGTGCCAGCAGCTTGAAAGGAAGCGGGAGGGCGACAGATACGCAGTATTTT	CASSLKGSGRATDTQYF
TRBJ1-5	NA	few	TRBV5-5	TGTGCCAGCAGCTTGTCGCGGAGCAATCAGCCCCAGCATTTT	CASSLSRSNQPQHF
TRBJ2-7	NA	NA	TRBV2	TGTGCCAGCAGTGGAATGGGACGCGAGCAGTACTTC	CASSGMGREQYF
TRBJ2-1	NA	few	TRBV6-6	TGTGCCAGCAGTTACTCGGGTTACGGGGGCGATGAGCAGTTCTTC	CASSYSGYGGDEQFF
TRBJ2-3	TRBD2	few	TRBV5-4	TGTGCCAGCAGCTCTAGCGGGGGGGCAGATACGCAGTATTTT	CASSSSGGADTQYF
TRBJ1-2	NA	once	TRBV2	TGTGCCATACAGGGCGGCTATGGCTACACCTTC	CAIQGGYGYTF
TRBJ2-1	TRBD2	NA	TRBV7-2	TGTGCCAGCAGCTCTAGGTCTAGCGGGGATTACAATGAGCAGTTCTTC	CASSSRSSGDYNEQFF
TRBJ1-4	NA	few	TRBV12-3/TRBV12-4	TGTGCCAGCAGTCAGACAGGAACTAATGAAAAACTGTTTTTT	CASSQTGTNEKLFF
TRBJ1-1	NA	NA	TRBV5-1	TGCGCCAGCAGCTTGGACAGGAAAGAAGCTTTCTTT	CASSLDRKEAFF
TRBJ1-1	NA	many	TRBV12-3/TRBV12-4	TGTGCCAGCAGTTTAAACAGGAACACTGAAGCTTTCTTT	CASSLNRNTEAFF
TRBJ2-6	TRBD2	NA	TRBV2	TGTGCCAGCAACGAAGCGGGAAGAAGCTCTGGGGCCAACGTCCTGACTTTC	CASNEAGRSSGANVLTF
TRBJ2-3	NA	few	TRBV6-2/TRBV6-3	TGTGCCAGCAACAACCTTGGCCGAAGCACAGATACGCAGTATTTT	CASNNLGRSTDTQYF
TRBJ2-3	NA	NA	TRBV10-3	TGTGCCATCAGTGAGTCGAGCAGGGTCCCAGATACGCAGTATTTT	CAISESSRVPDTQYF
TRBJ2-7	TRBD2	NA	TRBV7-2	TGTGCCAGCAGCTTAGCGTGGCTAGCGGGGCCCCAGTACTTC	CASSLAWLAGPQYF
TRBJ2-1	TRBD2	NA	TRBV7-9	TGTGCCAGCAGCTCGGCTAGGACTAGCGGGGGATACAATGAGCAGTTCTTC	CASSSARTSGGYNEQFF
TRBJ2-3	NA	NA	TRBV6-1	TGTGCCAGCAGTGAACAGCATCCCAGGGTCACAGATACGCAGTATTTT	CASSEQHPRVTDTQYF
TRBJ2-5	NA	many	TRBV7-2	TGTGCCAGCAGCTTAGCAAGATCCGAGACCCAGTACTTC	CASSLARSETQYF
TRBJ2-5	NA	few	TRBV6-8	TGTGCCAGCAGTGTTTTGGACGGGGGAAACCAAGAGACCCAGTACTTC	CASSVLDGGNQETQYF
TRBJ1-5	TRBD1	NA	TRBV6-6	TGTGCCAGCAGACAGGGGGCAGATAGCGATCAGCCCCAGCATTTT	CASRQGADSDQPQHF
TRBJ1-5	NA	once	TRBV20-1	TGCAGTGCCACCAGGTCCGTGATTAGCAATCAGCCCCAGCATTTT	CSATRSVISNQPQHF
TRBJ1-6	NA	NA	TRBV2	TGTGCCAGCCTGAACAGGGTGCGTAATTCACCCCTCCACTTT	CASLNRVRNSPLHF
TRBJ2-7	TRBD1	NA	TRBV5-5	TGTGCCAGCAGCCACTCCGCAGGGGGCTTCTACGAGCAGTACTTC	CASSHSAGGFYEQYF
TRBJ2-5	NA	NA	TRBV12-3/TRBV12-4	TGTGCCAGCAGTTTCCGGACATTTTCAACGGAGACCCAGTACTTC	CASSFRTFSTETQYF
TRBJ2-3	NA	few	TRBV2	TGTGCCAGCAGTGAAATACGGGCAGGCGGCACAGATACGCAGTATTTT	CASSEIRAGGTDTQYF
TRBJ2-1	NA	few	TRBV7-9	TGTGCCAGCAGCTTAGTAATCAATGAGCAGTTCTTC	CASSLVINEQFF
TRBJ2-1	TRBD2	NA	TRBV20-1	TGCAGTGCAAATAGCGGGGGCTCCTACAATGAGCAGTTCTTC	CSANSGGSYNEQFF
TRBJ1-1	NA	many	TRBV7-2	TGTGCCAGCAGCTCACACAGGGATAGGAAAACTGAAGCTTTCTTT	CASSSHRDRKTEAFF
TRBJ2-5	TRBD2	few	TRBV20-1	TGCAGTGCCGGGACTAGCGGGGTCGAGACCCAGTACTTC	CSAGTSGVETQYF
TRBJ1-5	NA	NA	TRBV19	TGTGCCAGTAGTATAGTCAAGGGTGAAAAGAGCAATCAGCCCCAGCATTTT	CASSIVKGEKSNQPQHF
TRBJ2-1	NA	NA	TRBV18	TGTGCCAGCTCGCTCACGAGTGGCAGGGCCGTTGAGCAGTTCTTC	CASSLTSGRAVEQFF
TRBJ2-3	NA	NA	TRBV6-5	TGTGCCAGCAGTTTCACAGGTGCGGCCACAGATACGCAGTATTTT	CASSFTGAATDTQYF
TRBJ1-1	NA	few	TRBV7-8	TGTGCCAGCAGCTTAATGCGGGGGTTCCCTGAAGCTTTCTTT	CASSLMRGFPEAFF
TRBJ1-2	TRBD1	NA	TRBV28	TGTGCCAGCAGCCTAAGGGACAGGGGGCGAAATGGCTACACCTTC	CASSLRDRGRNGYTF
TRBJ2-1	NA	NA	TRBV5-5	TGTGCCAGCAGCTCAGAAAGGTCTCTAATTGTGAATGAGCAGTTCTTC	CASSSERSLIVNEQFF
TRBJ2-2	NA	NA	TRBV29-1	TGCAGCGCGGAGGGACAGAACACCGGGGAGCTGTTTTTT	CSAEGQNTGELFF
TRBJ2-5	NA	few	TRBV7-9	TGTGCCAGCACCCCCCGGGAAGAGACCCAGTACTTC	CASTPREETQYF
TRBJ2-7	NA	NA	TRBV4-1	TGCGCCAGCAGCCAAGGAGCGGCGGGCTCCTACGAGCAGTACTTC	CASSQGAAGSYEQYF
TRBJ1-3	NA	few	TRBV19	TGTGCCAGTATCGACCGGGGAAACACCATATATTTT	CASIDRGNTIYF
TRBJ1-5	NA	few	TRBV27	TGTGCCAGCAGTTCCCTGACAGTCATGGGCAATCAGCCCCAGCATTTT	CASSSLTVMGNQPQHF
TRBJ2-1	TRBD2	NA	TRBV9	TGTGCCAGCAGCGTAAAGCCTTATAGCGGGAACTCCTACAATGAGCAGTTCTTC	CASSVKPYSGNSYNEQFF
TRBJ2-1	TRBD2	few	TRBV7-2	TGTGCCAGCAGCCCGGGACTAGCGGGGGGTAGTGAGCAGTTCTTC	CASSPGLAGGSEQFF
TRBJ1-5	TRBD1	many	TRBV7-2	TGTGCCAGCAGCTCGACAGGGATACCGAATCAGCCCCAGCATTTT	CASSSTGIPNQPQHF
TRBJ2-7	NA	NA	TRBV15	TGTGCCACCAGCAGAGATAGGAACTACGAGCAGTACTTC	CATSRDRNYEQYF
TRBJ2-1	NA	NA	TRBV4-2	TGTGCCAGCAGCCAAGAGGATCGGAGGGGTTATGAGCAGTTCTTC	CASSQEDRRGYEQFF